This TCR beta chain was captured by sequencing in a study of blood T cell repertoires in COVID-19. As for the study in general: COVID-19 samples collected from the United States, Italy and Spain covered acute and convalescent phases. The cDNA or gDNA used as material had been derived from T cells, B-cell-depleted T cells, or PBMCs.

Germline CDR1 and CDR2: MNHEY and SVGAGI. The CDR3 extends over 14 amino acids. V lost 4 bases to trimming and J lost 0 bases; unmatched junction nucleotides: 2. Original processing methods: Using reference gene primer amplification, nucleated cell counts were estimated. Clones were sequenced by immunoSEQ multiplex PCR, and TCRdb holds only the in-frame ones, with some missing. V and J calls and clone size are those listed in that table; D and trimming were worked out from the DNA. Of 150,000 to 200,000 clones in the sample, 90% to 95% were seen once. The TCR sequence derives from a woman in her forties or fifties with acute or convalescent COVID-19. The genes are TRBV6-5 and TRBJ1-1, with TRBD1 matching over 7 bases. Sequencing input: peripheral blood. This CDR3 reads CASSWGQMNTEAFF. The CDR3 region has the DNA TGTGCCAGCAGTTGGGGACAGATGAACACTGAAGCTTTCTTT.